The clone carrying this T cell receptor (beta chain) was observed once. Researchers ran the PCR with 60 Vbeta and 13 Jbeta primers. In the authors' workflow: Later, roughly 86 million unique TCR beta chains were counted in an analysis, and roughly 10 million of them were shared. Sequenced by immunoSEQ multiplex PCR; TCRdb stores in-frame clones only, minus some. Clone size and the V and J calls come from that table; the DNA yielded D and trimming. Of roughly 130,000 clones in the sample, about three fifths were seen once. CDR1 is KGHSH, CDR2 LQKENI, per germline. CDR3 length equals 16 residues. V lost 3 bases and J 5 bases, leaving 17 bases between the germline ends. This sample is drawn from a study of cytomegalovirus exposure and HLA in healthy donors.

Sequencing was done on a sample of PBMCs. This receptor was taken from a woman aged 35 to 49 in good health and CMV-seropositive. The chain uses TRBV18 and TRBJ1-5; D is possibly TRBD1 (6 bases). CDR3 DNA: TGTGCCAGCTCACCCTCGGGACACGGTACGGATCAGCCCCAGCATTTT. Its translation is CASSPSGHGTDQPQHF. The full variable domain, rest sourced from reference TRBV18 and TRBJ1-5, is NAGVMQNPRHLVRRRGQEARLRCSPMKGHSHVYWYRQLPEEGLKFMVYLQKENIIDESGMPKERFSAEFPKEGPSILRIQQVVRGDSAAYFCASSPSGHGTDQPQHFGDGTRLSIL.